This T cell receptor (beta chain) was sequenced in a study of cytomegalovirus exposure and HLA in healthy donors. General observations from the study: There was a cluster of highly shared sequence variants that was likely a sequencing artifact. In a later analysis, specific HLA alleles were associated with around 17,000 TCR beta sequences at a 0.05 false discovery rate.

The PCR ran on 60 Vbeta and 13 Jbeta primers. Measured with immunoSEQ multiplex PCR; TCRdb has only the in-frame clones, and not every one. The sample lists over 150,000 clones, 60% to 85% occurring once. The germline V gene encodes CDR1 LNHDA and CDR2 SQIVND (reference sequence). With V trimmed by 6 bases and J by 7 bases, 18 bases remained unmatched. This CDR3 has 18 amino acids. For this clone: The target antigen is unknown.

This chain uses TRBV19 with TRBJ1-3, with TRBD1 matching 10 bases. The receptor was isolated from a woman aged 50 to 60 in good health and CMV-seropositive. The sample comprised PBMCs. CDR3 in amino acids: CASSVSRTGGSRWNTIYF. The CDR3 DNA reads TGTGCCAGTAGCGTATCTCGGACAGGGGGATCGAGGTGGAACACCATATATTTT.